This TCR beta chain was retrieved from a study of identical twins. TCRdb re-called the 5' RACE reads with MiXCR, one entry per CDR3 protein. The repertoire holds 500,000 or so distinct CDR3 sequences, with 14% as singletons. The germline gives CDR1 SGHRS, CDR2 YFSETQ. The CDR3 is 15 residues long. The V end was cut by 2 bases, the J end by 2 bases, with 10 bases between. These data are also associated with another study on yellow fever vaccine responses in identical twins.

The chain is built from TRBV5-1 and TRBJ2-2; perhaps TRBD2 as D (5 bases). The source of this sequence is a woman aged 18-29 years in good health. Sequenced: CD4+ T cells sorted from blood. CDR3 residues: CASSFEGRNTGELFF. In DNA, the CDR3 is TGCGCCAGCAGCTTTGAGGGCCGAAACACCGGGGAGCTGTTTTTT.